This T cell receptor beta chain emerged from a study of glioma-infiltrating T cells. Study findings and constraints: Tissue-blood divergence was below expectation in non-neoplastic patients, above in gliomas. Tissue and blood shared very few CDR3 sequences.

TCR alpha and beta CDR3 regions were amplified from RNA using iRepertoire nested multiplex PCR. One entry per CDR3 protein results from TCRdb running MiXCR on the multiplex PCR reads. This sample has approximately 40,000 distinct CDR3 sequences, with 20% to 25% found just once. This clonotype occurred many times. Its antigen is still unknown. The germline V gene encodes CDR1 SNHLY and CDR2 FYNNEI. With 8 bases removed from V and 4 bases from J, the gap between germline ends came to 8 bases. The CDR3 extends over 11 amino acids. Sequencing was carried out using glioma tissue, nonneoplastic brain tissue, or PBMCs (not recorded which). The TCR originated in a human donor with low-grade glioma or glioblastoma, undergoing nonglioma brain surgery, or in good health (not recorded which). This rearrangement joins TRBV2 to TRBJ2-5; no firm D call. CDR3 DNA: TGTGCCAGCGCGTATGTAGAGACCCAGTACTTC. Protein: CASAYVETQYF.